Shown below are 29 T cell receptor beta chains from a single sample sequenced in a study of molecular identifiers for immune sequencing clone quantification. TCRdb re-called the PCR reads with MiXCR, one entry per CDR3 protein. There are about 640,000 distinct CDR3 sequences in the sample; nearly 20% occur only once, and approximately 0.9% lies in the top ten. Sequencing used naive CD8+ T cells from blood, with Jurkat cell RNA spiked in. The subset is: FACS-sorted CD8+CD4-CCR7+CD45RA+ naive T cells. The receptors here all came from a human donor in good health. Some libraries in this study had Jurkat cell RNA spiked in.

This clonotype was found many times. This chain links TRBV14 with TRBJ2-7; no reliable D call. Trimming removed 4 bases at V and 2 bases at J, with 12 bases between. The CDR3 length is 14 residues. Germline loops: CDR1 SGHDN, CDR2 FVKESK. The CDR3: CASSPRPVPYEQYF. The DNA for the CDR3 is TGTGCCAGCAGCCCGAGACCGGTCCCCTACGAGCAGTACTTC.

This clonotype has at least ten counts. The chain uses TRBV11-1 and TRBJ2-3; 10 nucleotides align to TRBD2. The CDR3 totals 16 residues. The V gene end was trimmed by 7 bases and the J gene end by 5 bases; junction bases not matched to a gene: 12. Germline values: CDR1 SGHAT, CDR2 FQDESV (reference sequence). CDR3 protein: CASNPTGLAGVDTQYF. In DNA, the CDR3 is TGTGCCAGCAACCCTACGGGTCTAGCGGGAGTAGATACGCAGTATTTT.

In its sample, this clonotype was seen a few times. The chain links TRBV11-2 to TRBJ2-7; D not certain. Per germline, CDR1 SGHAT and CDR2 FQNNGV. Trimming cost V 5 bases and J 4 bases, with 18 bases left between them. The CDR3 length is 15 residues. CDR3 sequence reads: CASSLAPAAEYEQYF. Here the CDR3 DNA reads TGTGCCAGCAGCCTCGCCCCCGCGGCCGAGTACGAGCAGTACTTC.

A remark on this clonotype: One base away lies a much larger clone, so this may be a sequencing read error. The chain is built from TRBV30 and TRBJ1-1, with 10 bases aligning to TRBD1. The CDR3 is 14 amino acids. The germline V gene encodes CDR1 GTSNPN and CDR2 SVGIG (reference sequence). The CDR3 DNA follows: TGTGCCTGGAGTGTGGGGACAGGGGTTACTGGAGCTTTCTTT. Translation gives CAWSVGTGVTGAFF. Looking up the rest from reference TRBV30 and TRBJ1-1 gives the full variable domain: SQTIHQWPATLVQPVGSPLSLECTVEGTSNPNLYWYRQAAGRGLQLLFYSVGIGQISSEVPQNLSASRPQDRQFILSSKKLLLSDSGFYLCAWSVGTGVTGAFFGQGTRLTVV.

At least ten counts were recorded for this clonotype. The genes are TRBV4-3 and TRBJ2-7, with D perhaps assigned TRBD1 or TRBD2 (5 bases each). From germline, CDR1 is LGHNA and CDR2 YSLEER. The CDR3 is 15 residues long. Between the trimmed V and J ends, which lost 0 bases and 3 bases, there was a span of 12 bases. Written as DNA, the CDR3 is TGCGCCAGCAGCCAAGAGGACGAGGGGAACTACGAGCAGTACTTC. This translates into CASSQEDEGNYEQYF.

This clonotype has ten or more counts. The V call is TRBV2, the J call TRBJ2-7; the D gene is possibly TRBD1 (6 bases). This CDR3 is built from 12 residues. V was trimmed by 6 bases and J by 3 bases, leaving 9 bases between them. CDR1 and CDR2 (germline): SNHLY, FYNNEI. CDR3 sequence (DNA): TGTGCCAGCAGACAGGGATACTACGAGCAGTACTTC. Translated: CASRQGYYEQYF. The entire variable domain, with the rest obtained from reference TRBV2 and TRBJ2-7, is as follows: EPEVTQTPSHQVTQMGQEVILRCVPISNHLYFYWYRQILGQKVEFLVSFYNNEISEKSEIFDDQFSVERPDGSNFTLKIRSTKLEDSAMYFCASRQGYYEQYFGPGTRLTVT.

Remarks on this clonotype: This may come from a read error, since a much larger clone is one base off. The chain joins TRBV15 to TRBJ1-5; possibly TRBD1 for D (6 bases). The CDR3 loop spans 13 amino acids. CDR1 LNHNV and CDR2 YYDKDF come from the germline V gene (reference sequence). Between the trimmed V and J ends, which lost 6 bases and 7 bases, there was a span of 13 bases. The CDR3 sequence: CATREGVGQPQHF. The CDR3, as DNA: TGTGCCACCAGAGAGGGGGTTGGCCAGCCCCAGCATTTT.

V usage is TRBV6-2 or TRBV6-3 and J usage is TRBJ2-7; the match to TRBD1 covers 9 bases. The CDR3 contains 16 residues. V was clipped by 0 bases and J by 6 bases; unmatched bases: 9. Germline lookup yields CDR1 MNHEY and CDR2 SVGEGT. CDR3 in amino acids: CASSYSFRDREPEQYF. DNA for the CDR3: TGTGCCAGCAGTTACTCCTTCCGGGACAGGGAACCCGAGCAGTACTTC.

There are many counts of this clonotype. J is TRBJ2-7 and V is TRBV4-2; D gene ambiguous. Trimming took 4 bases from V and 0 from J, leaving 10 bases between them. The CDR3 length is 14 residues. Germline V gene lookup returns CDR1 LGHNA and CDR2 YNFKEQ. The CDR3 bases are TGTGCCAGCAGCCTCCCGGGTAGCTCCTACGAGCAGTACTTC. It translates to CASSLPGSSYEQYF.

This clonotype was found many times. The chain links TRBV12-3 or TRBV12-4 to TRBJ2-6; D is undetermined. The CDR3 runs 15 residues. Trimming took 6 bases from V and 4 from J, leaving 13 bases between them. CDR3 sequence reads: CASSPGGAGANVLTF. CDR3 DNA sequence: TGTGCCAGCAGCCCCGGCGGTGCGGGGGCCAACGTCCTGACTTTC.

A remark on this clonotype: A much bigger clone sits one base away, suggesting this may be a read error. The chain links TRBV5-1 to TRBJ1-2, with D unresolved. The germline V gene encodes CDR1 SGHRS and CDR2 YFSETQ. The CDR3 extends over 13 amino acids. V was shortened by 2 bases and J by 1 base, with 6 bases between the two germline ends. In nucleotides, the CDR3 is TGCGCCAGCAGCTTTAGGGATAACTATGGCTACACCTTC. It is translated as CASSFRDNYGYTF. The full variable domain, its missing parts supplied by reference TRBV5-1 and TRBJ1-2, is KAGVTQTPRYLIKTRGQQVTLSCSPISGHRSVSWYQQTPGQGLQFLFEYFSETQRNKGNFPGRFSGRQFSNSRSEMNVSTLELGDSALYLCASSFRDNYGYTFGSGTRLTVV.

This clonotype was detected ten times or more. The chain has TRBV19 and TRBJ2-7; unclear D gene. Trimming removed 5 bases from V and 5 bases from J, with 10 bases in between. Germline loops: CDR1 LNHDA, CDR2 SQIVND (reference sequence). There are 12 residues in the CDR3. The CDR3 bases are TGTGCCAGTAGTGCTGGACCCGACGAGCAGTACTTC. This sequence encodes CASSAGPDEQYF.

With respect to this clonotype: This may be a read error: a much more frequent sequence differs by one nucleotide. The chain uses TRBV6-2 or TRBV6-3 and TRBJ2-1; 8 bases agree with TRBD2. The trim removed 0 bases at V and 8 bases at J, leaving 9 bases unmatched. Looked up from germline, CDR1 is MNHEY and CDR2 is SVGEGT. The CDR3 runs to 16 residues. The CDR3 DNA is TGTGCCAGCAGTTACTCGAAGTTAGCGGGGTACGATGAGCAGTTCTTC. Protein sequence: CASSYSKLAGYDEQFF.

The gene calls are TRBV30 and TRBJ2-3, with D tentatively TRBD2 (5 bases). Germline V gives CDR1 GTSNPN, CDR2 SVGIG (reference sequence). With 1 base removed from V and 1 base from J, the gap between germline ends came to 9 bases. This CDR3 region has 14 residues. The CDR3 nucleotides are TGTGCCTGGAGTGGCTCAGCGGGCACAGATACGCAGTATTTT. It encodes CAWSGSAGTDTQYF.

The rearrangement joins TRBV12-5 to TRBJ1-1; D ambiguous. The CDR3 is made up of 12 amino acids. The V end lost 6 bases, the J end lost 4 bases, and 9 bases lay between the germline ends. Germline loops: CDR1 LGHNT, CDR2 FRNRAP. The CDR3 loop is CASGQVTTEAFF. CDR3 nucleotide sequence: TGTGCTAGTGGCCAGGTTACCACTGAAGCTTTCTTT.

The chain uses TRBV6-5 and TRBJ1-2, with D possibly being TRBD1 (6 bases). This CDR3 is 16 amino acids long. V dropped 6 bases and J dropped 0 bases, with 17 bases sitting between them. CDR1 is MNHEY and CDR2 is SVGAGI in the germline V gene. CDR3 nucleotide sequence: TGTGCCAGCAGAAACAGGGAGGAGGCTACTAACTATGGCTACACCTTC. It encodes CASRNREEATNYGYTF.

At least ten counts were recorded for this clonotype. The chain employs TRBV27 and TRBJ2-7; D may be TRBD1 (5 bases). The germline CDR1 and CDR2 sequences are MNHEY and SMNVEV (reference sequence). CDR3 size: 14 residues. Trimming left V 1 base short and J 0 bases short, with 7 bases between. The CDR3 loop reads CASSLWGSSYEQYF. As DNA, the CDR3 is TGTGCCAGCAGTTTATGGGGCAGCTCCTACGAGCAGTACTTC.

A note on this clonotype: A much larger clone differs by one base, so this may be a read error. This rearrangement joins TRBV2 to TRBJ2-7, with no clear D. The CDR3 runs to 12 residues. The germline CDR1 and CDR2 sequences are SNHLY and FYNNEI. The CDR3 DNA reads TGTGCCAGCAGTCCGATTACCTACAAGCAGTACTTC. Amino acid sequence: CASSPITYKQYF.

This clonotype has at least ten counts. The gene calls are TRBV7-9 and TRBJ2-7, with 10 nucleotides matching TRBD1. This CDR3 has 15 amino acids. Germline V lookup: CDR1 SEHNR, CDR2 FQNEAQ (reference sequence). The V and J ends lost 4 bases and 5 bases, in that order; junction bases with no gene match: 8. CDR3 coding DNA: TGTGCCAGCAGCTCCCCCGGGACAGGGGCCCACGAGCAGTACTTC. It codes for CASSSPGTGAHEQYF. Full variable domain (missing parts from reference TRBV7-9 and TRBJ2-7): DTGVSQNPRHKITKRGQNVTFRCDPISEHNRLYWYRQTLGQGPEFLTYFQNEAQLEKSRLLSDRFSAERPKGSFSTLEIQRTEQGDSAMYLCASSSPGTGAHEQYFGPGTRLTVT.

On this clonotype itself: This could be a read error, since a much larger clone is one nucleotide away. The chain joins TRBV7-9 to TRBJ1-4; D gene ambiguous. Germline lookup yields CDR1 SEHNR and CDR2 FQNEAQ (reference sequence). The length of the CDR3 is 14 residues. CDR3 coding DNA: TGTGCCAGCAGCTTAGTGGGCGGAAATGAAAAACTGCTTTTT. Its translation is CASSLVGGNEKLLF.

There are many counts of this clonotype. The rearrangement links TRBV5-6 to TRBJ2-3; a possible D gene is TRBD1 (5 bases). Germline V gives CDR1 SGHDT, CDR2 YYEEEE. The CDR3 contains 15 residues. Trimming took 4 bases from V and 2 from J, leaving 14 bases between them. DNA of the CDR3: TGTGCCAGCAGCCTAGGGGCCTCTTCCACAGATACGCAGTATTTT. Translated: CASSLGASSTDTQYF.

This rearrangement joins TRBV18 to TRBJ1-5; no firm D call. The germline gives CDR1 KGHSH, CDR2 LQKENI. Deletions cut 3 bases from V and 2 bases from J, with 14 bases between. The CDR3 contains 16 residues. CDR3 in DNA: TGTGCCAGCTCACCGGTTGGGCCAGAGGGCAATCAGCCCCAGCATTTT. It translates to CASSPVGPEGNQPQHF.

The table lists this clonotype with a few counts. The rearrangement links TRBV4-3 to TRBJ2-1, with 10 bases matching TRBD2. In germline, CDR1 is LGHNA, CDR2 YSLEER. The CDR3 loop spans 16 amino acids. The trim removed 0 bases at V and 5 bases at J, leaving 4 bases unmatched. The CDR3 DNA sequence: TGCGCCAGCAGCCAAGATAGTAGCGGGGGGAACAATGAGCAGTTCTTC. Protein product: CASSQDSSGGNNEQFF.

This clonotype was seen at least ten times. V is TRBV20-1 and J is TRBJ1-4; TRBD1 might be the D (5 bases). Trimming removed 7 bases at V and 0 bases at J, with 21 bases between. The CDR3 extends over 17 amino acids. Germline CDR1 is DFQATT and CDR2 is SNEGSKA (reference sequence). CDR3 protein: CSVPSGPLRATNEKLFF. The CDR3 DNA sequence: TGCAGTGTTCCCTCAGGGCCCCTACGGGCAACTAATGAAAAACTGTTTTTT.

This clonotype was counted many times. V gene TRBV20-1 combines with J gene TRBJ2-2; 8 bases are shared with TRBD1. The V and J ends lost 7 bases and 0 bases, in that order; junction bases with no gene match: 4. CDR3 length equals 14 residues. Germline V lookup: CDR1 DFQATT, CDR2 SNEGSKA (reference sequence). In DNA, the CDR3 is TGCAGTGTTCCGGACAGGGCGAACACCGGGGAGCTGTTTTTT. Protein: CSVPDRANTGELFF.

The table lists this clonotype with many counts. The chain uses TRBV7-6 and TRBJ2-7; D gene unclear. The germline gives CDR1 SGHVS, CDR2 FNYEAQ. The CDR3 extends over 16 amino acids. Between the trimmed V and J ends, which lost 5 bases and 1 base, there was a span of 18 bases. In DNA, the CDR3 is TGTGCCAGCAGCCCTTCCCGAGGACCTCTATCCTACGAGCAGTACTTC. Translation gives CASSPSRGPLSYEQYF.

About this clonotype: Given a much more abundant clone one base away, this may be a read error. The chain is built from TRBV6-6 and TRBJ2-3; TRBD2 matches at 9 bases. The CDR3 has 15 amino acids. The germline gives CDR1 MNHNY, CDR2 SVGAGI (reference sequence). With 8 bases clipped from V and 6 bases from J, the junction kept 12 bases outside the gene matches. This CDR3 reads CASGSLAGARDTQYF. DNA of the CDR3: TGTGCCAGCGGTTCCTTAGCGGGAGCGAGGGATACGCAGTATTTT.

This clonotype was picked up a small number of times. One end of the junction is discordant with germline, which a read error may explain. The rearrangement uses TRBV5-6 and TRBJ2-1; TRBD2 aligns across 13 bases. CDR1 SGHDT and CDR2 YYEEEE come from the germline V gene. CDR3 length equals 18 residues. The CDR3 nucleotides read TGTGCCAGCACCTTGTACGGGGAGGGACTAGCGGGAATACTTGAGCAGTTCTTC. It yields the protein CASTLYGEGLAGILEQFF.

In this sample, this clonotype turned up a few times. A much larger clonotype is one base distant, so this may be a read error. Since no conserved phenylalanine or tryptophan closes the CDR3, a read error is the likely cause. The V and J genes are TRBV4-1 and TRBJ2-1; D might be TRBD2 (5 bases). Between the trimmed V and J ends, which lost 1 base and 4 bases, there was a span of 14 bases. Per the germline V gene, CDR1 is MGHRA and CDR2 is YSYEKL. The CDR3 has 16 amino acids. CDR3 nucleotides: TGCGCCAGCAGCCAAGGAGGAACGGGGTTGTACAATGAGCAGTTCCTC. This translates into CASSQGGTGLYNEQFL.